This T cell receptor beta chain was documented in a study of T cells after yellow fever vaccination. TCRdb re-called the 5' RACE reads with MiXCR, one entry per CDR3 protein. Of 300,000 or so distinct CDR3 sequences listed, 10% to 15% are singletons. Germline V gives CDR1 MDHEN, CDR2 SYDVKM. V was clipped by 6 bases and J by 4 bases; unmatched bases: 11. CDR3 length: 15 residues. The rearrangement links TRBV28 to TRBJ2-5, with 7 bases fitting TRBD1. The source of this sequence is a man aged 25 to 45 who received the YFV17D yellow fever vaccine. This material consisted of CD4+ T cells sorted from PBMCs, taken 45 days after the yellow fever booster vaccination. CDR3 loop: CASSPPTGTGETQYF. The CDR3 DNA reads TGTGCCAGCAGCCCACCGACAGGGACGGGAGAGACCCAGTACTTC.